The sequence of this TCR beta chain was determined in a study of blood T cell repertoires in COVID-19. Germline V gene data show CDR1 as SGDLS and CDR2 as YYNGEE. CDR3 length equals 13 residues. Trimming took off 4 bases at V and 0 bases at J, with 8 bases between the two ends. The assay was immunoSEQ multiplex PCR, and TCRdb's table has in-frame clones only and misses some. Among about 400,000 clones listed, just over 85% were seen once. The chain joins TRBV9 to TRBJ2-7; D is unresolved. Sequences were obtained from peripheral blood. The sequence came from a woman in her 30s with active or convalescent COVID-19. In DNA, the CDR3 is TGTGCCAGCAGCCGAAAGAGCTCCTACGAGCAGTACTTC. This sequence encodes CASSRKSSYEQYF. Based on the CDR3 plus reference TRBV9 and TRBJ2-7, the full variable domain is DSGVTQTPKHLITATGQRVTLRCSPRSGDLSVYWYQQSLDQGLQFLIQYYNGEERAKGNILERFSAQQFPDLHSELNLSSLELGDSALYFCASSRKSSYEQYFGPGTRLTVT.